Shown below are 23 T cell receptor beta chains from a single sample sequenced in a study of CD8 T cells in Susac syndrome. Reverse transcription of roughly 0.45 to 1 ug RNA used random hexamers. TCRdb passed the immunoSEQ multiplex PCR reads through MiXCR, listing each CDR3 protein once. Found here are 50,000 to 55,000 distinct CDR3 sequences, roughly 94% of them singletons; the top ten hold 0.75%. Specimen: CD8+ T cells from PBMCs. The receptors derive from a human donor with Susac syndrome.

The chain has TRBV7-3 and TRBJ2-2; 14 bases are shared with TRBD2. V shed 6 bases and J 2 bases; nucleotides not matched to a gene: 5. CDR3 length: 17 residues. Per the germline V gene, CDR1 is SGHTA and CDR2 is FQGTGA. The CDR3, as DNA: TGTGCCAGCAGGCTGACTAGCGGGGGGGCAAACACCGGGGAGCTGTTTTTT. Residues: CASRLTSGGANTGELFF.

The chain recombines TRBV27 with TRBJ2-3, with TRBD2 identical over 11 bases. The V segment lost 1 base and the J segment 2 bases; nucleotides outside the gene matches: 8. Germline CDR1 MNHEY, CDR2 SMNVEV (reference sequence). This CDR3 has 18 residues. CDR3 loop: CASSLFPTSGSYTDTQYF. CDR3 DNA sequence: TGTGCCAGCAGTTTATTCCCCACTAGCGGGAGTTACACAGATACGCAGTATTTT.

The chain joins TRBV14 to TRBJ2-3; TRBD1 is a possible D gene (5 bases). There are 17 residues in the CDR3. Germline CDR1 is SGHDN and CDR2 is FVKESK. V lost 3 bases and J 2 bases, leaving 18 bases between the germline ends. The CDR3 DNA reads TGTGCCAGCAGCCAGCCGAAGGTACAGGAGCCCACAGATACGCAGTATTTT. Protein product: CASSQPKVQEPTDTQYF.

This rearrangement joins TRBV12-3 or TRBV12-4 to TRBJ2-5; TRBD2 matches 7 bases. V trimming: 1 base; J trimming: 5 bases; junction bases outside the gene matches: 1. The CDR3 consists of 13 residues. The CDR3 DNA is TGTGCCAGCAGTTTAGGTAGCGGGGAGACCCAGTACTTC. It specifies CASSLGSGETQYF.

This clonotype is a singleton in its sample. An end of the junction does not agree with germline; a read error may underlie this. This rearrangement joins TRBV18 to TRBJ2-7, with unresolved D. Germline CDR1 KGHSH, CDR2 LQKENI. The CDR3 extends over 11 amino acids. The CDR3 reads CATGSSYEQYF. DNA of the CDR3: TGCGCTACCGGGTCTTCCTACGAGCAGTACTTC.

The chain recombines TRBV20-1 with TRBJ2-1, with 11 bases lining up with TRBD1. The CDR3 is 16 amino acids. The junction had 13 bases not matched to a gene; V was cut back by 3 bases and J by 9 bases. Germline-derived CDR1 and CDR2 are DFQATT and SNEGSKA (reference sequence). CDR3 in DNA: TGCAGTGCTAGTTACTACGGGACAGGGGGGTCTAGTGAGCAGTTCTTC. Amino acid sequence: CSASYYGTGGSSEQFF.

The V and J genes are TRBV12-3 or TRBV12-4 and TRBJ2-1; TRBD2 aligns across 10 bases. The CDR3 contains 15 residues. Trimming cost V 7 bases and J 4 bases; bases outside gene matches: 7. The CDR3 loop is CASNKLAGLYNEQFF. The CDR3 nucleotides are TGTGCCAGCAACAAACTAGCGGGGCTGTACAATGAGCAGTTCTTC.

The CDR3 bases are TGCAGCGCAGATACCGGGCTCCTCTATGGCTACACCTTC. This sequence encodes CSADTGLLYGYTF. The rearrangement links TRBV29-1 to TRBJ1-2; D is undetermined. Germline V gene sequence: CDR1 SQVTM, CDR2 ANQGSEA. The length of the CDR3 is 13 residues. The V gene lost 7 bases and the J gene lost 4 bases, with 16 bases spanning the gap.

The V call is TRBV25-1, the J call TRBJ1-2; no clear D. This CDR3 spans 12 amino acids. Trimming left V 4 bases short and J 1 base short, with 4 bases between. The germline gives CDR1 MGHDK, CDR2 SYGVNS. This chain's CDR3 is CASSGDNYGYTF. CDR3 in DNA: TGTGCCAGCAGTGGGGATAACTATGGCTACACCTTC.

This clonotype was recorded only once. The gene calls are TRBV27 and TRBJ2-1, with TRBD2 matching over 15 bases. J gave up 8 bases and V 4 bases, and 3 bases lay outside the gene matches. This CDR3 comprises 15 residues. Germline V gene sequence: CDR1 MNHEY, CDR2 SMNVEV (reference sequence). DNA for the CDR3: TGTGCCAGCAGTTCAGGACTAGCGGGGGGGCATGAGCAGTTCTTC. This encodes CASSSGLAGGHEQFF.

This chain joins TRBV19 and TRBJ1-5; TRBD1 agrees at 8 bases. The germline V gene has CDR1 LNHDA and CDR2 SQIVND (reference sequence). The V segment lost 6 bases and the J segment 6 bases; nucleotides outside the gene matches: 4. The CDR3 runs to 13 residues. CDR3 region: CASSVQGVQPQHF. The CDR3 DNA follows: TGTGCCAGTAGCGTACAGGGGGTTCAGCCCCAGCATTTT.

This chain links TRBV11-2 with TRBJ1-2; maybe TRBD1 (5 bases). Germline V gene sequence: CDR1 SGHAT, CDR2 FQNNGV. The length of the CDR3 is 14 residues. V lost 5 bases to trimming and J lost 8 bases, with 18 bases between them. CDR3 residues: CASSVVRGRPGYTF. CDR3 nucleotides: TGTGCCAGCAGCGTAGTAAGGGGACGGCCCGGCTACACCTTC.

This chain links TRBV5-6 with TRBJ2-7; either TRBD1 or TRBD2 may supply D (5 bases each). The CDR3 is 12 amino acids. With 0 bases removed from V and 6 bases from J, the gap between germline ends came to 7 bases. Per the germline V gene, CDR1 is SGHDT and CDR2 is YYEEEE. The CDR3 nucleotides are TGTGCCAGCAGCTTGGGGGACCTCGAGCAGTACTTC. Residues: CASSLGDLEQYF. Based on the CDR3 plus reference TRBV5-6 and TRBJ2-7, the full variable domain is DAGVTQSPTHLIKTRGQQVTLRCSPKSGHDTVSWYQQALGQGPQFIFQYYEEEERQRGNFPDRFSGHQFPNYSSELNVNALLLGDSALYLCASSLGDLEQYFGPGTRLTVT.

The rearrangement uses TRBV20-1 and TRBJ2-3; TRBD2 agrees at 8 bases. There are 16 residues in the CDR3. Germline CDR1 DFQATT, CDR2 SNEGSKA (reference sequence). The V gene end was trimmed by 5 bases and the J gene end by 6 bases; junction bases not matched to a gene: 16. Here the CDR3 reads CSAPTRPAGEWDTQYF. Here the CDR3 DNA reads TGCAGTGCTCCTACCCGGCCAGCGGGGGAGTGGGATACGCAGTATTTT.

This clonotype has only one observation. The chain has TRBV20-1 and TRBJ2-5, with no clear D. V shed 0 bases and J shed 3 bases, with 5 bases lying between them. In germline, CDR1 is DFQATT, CDR2 SNEGSKA (reference sequence). The CDR3 extends over 12 amino acids. DNA for the CDR3: TGCAGTGCTAGAGATTTGGAAGAGACCCAGTACTTC. Protein sequence: CSARDLEETQYF.

The V gene is TRBV7-9, the J gene TRBJ2-1, with D uncertain. The germline V gene has CDR1 SEHNR and CDR2 FQNEAQ (reference sequence). The V and J ends lost 7 bases and 5 bases respectively, with 3 bases between them. The CDR3 contains 10 residues. The CDR3 region is CASTNNEQFF. The CDR3 nucleotides are TGTGCCAGCACCAACAATGAGCAGTTCTTC.

CDR3 in amino acids: CASSVWRGGRETQYF. The CDR3 nucleotides read TGTGCCAGCAGCGTTTGGCGGGGGGGCCGAGAGACCCAGTACTTC. The genes are TRBV9 and TRBJ2-5; 9 bases line up with TRBD2. The V segment lost 2 bases and the J segment 4 bases; nucleotides outside the gene matches: 6. The length of the CDR3 is 15 residues. CDR1 and CDR2 (germline): SGDLS, YYNGEE.

This rearrangement joins TRBV6-5 to TRBJ2-1; D is ambiguous. V lost 0 bases, J lost 1 base, and 7 bases lay in between. The CDR3 runs 15 residues. Germline CDR1 and CDR2: MNHEY and SVGAGI. The CDR3 region is CASSYSIISYNEQFF. CDR3 DNA sequence: TGTGCCAGCAGTTACTCGATAATTTCCTACAATGAGCAGTTCTTC.

The genes are TRBV6-5 and TRBJ2-1; 9 nucleotides match TRBD2. Germline-derived CDR1 and CDR2 are MNHEY and SVGAGI. CDR3 length equals 14 residues. With 5 bases clipped from V and 9 bases from J, the junction kept 8 bases outside the gene matches. The CDR3 loop is CASSRVSGGAEQFF. The CDR3 bases are TGTGCCAGCAGTAGGGTTAGCGGGGGAGCTGAGCAGTTCTTC.

The gene calls are TRBV30 and TRBJ1-5; 9 bases fit TRBD1. The germline gives CDR1 GTSNPN, CDR2 SVGIG (reference sequence). The CDR3 sequence is 16 residues long. With V trimmed by 0 bases and J by 1 base, 4 bases remained unmatched. CDR3 sequence reads: CAWSVSGQGSNQPQHF. As DNA, the CDR3 is TGTGCCTGGAGTGTTTCAGGACAGGGGAGCAATCAGCCCCAGCATTTT.

The gene calls are TRBV5-6 and TRBJ2-1, with D possibly called TRBD1 or TRBD2 (5 bases each). V was pared by 2 bases and J by 0 bases, with 12 bases between. The CDR3 runs 16 residues. Germline V gene sequence: CDR1 SGHDT, CDR2 YYEEEE. In nucleotides, the CDR3 is TGTGCCAGCAGCTTCCCGGGGACGAGCTCCTACAATGAGCAGTTCTTC. It translates to CASSFPGTSSYNEQFF.

V gene TRBV27 combines with J gene TRBJ1-2, with 8 bases identical to TRBD1. From germline, CDR1 is MNHEY and CDR2 SMNVEV (reference sequence). V was clipped by 5 bases and J by 8 bases; unmatched bases: 7. This CDR3 is built from 13 residues. CDR3: CASSETTGDGYTF. CDR3 sequence (DNA): TGTGCCAGCAGTGAAACGACAGGGGACGGCTACACCTTC.

J is TRBJ1-1 and V is TRBV14; the D is unclear. The CDR3 length is 15 residues. The germline V and J ends were trimmed by 0 bases and 1 base, with 9 bases remaining between them. Germline values: CDR1 SGHDN, CDR2 FVKESK. The CDR3 DNA follows: TGTGCCAGCAGCCAAGACAGGTATCCGAACACTGAAGCTTTCTTT. As protein: CASSQDRYPNTEAFF.